The 9 T cell receptor beta chains given below trace back to one sample, sequenced in a study of PD-1 blockade in classical Hodgkin lymphoma. TCRdb's table, derived via immunoSEQ multiplex PCR, lists solely in-frame clones and lacks some. This sample has fewer than 30,000 clones, with 70% to 90% found just once. Time point denoted: newly diagnosed, previously untreated cHL patient sample. Thawed PBMCs were the source of CD4+ T cells, purified by magnetic negative selection. Sample: CD4+ T cells from blood. Receptors originate from a human donor with classical Hodgkin lymphoma.

The chain recombines TRBV5-5 with TRBJ2-3, with TRBD1 as a possible D gene (6 bases). Trimming removed 4 bases from V and 5 bases from J, with 11 bases in between. CDR3 length: 13 amino acids. In germline, CDR1 is SGHKS, CDR2 YYEKEE (reference sequence). This CDR3 reads CASSQPGQDTQYF. For the CDR3, the DNA is TGTGCCAGCAGCCAACCGGGACAAGATACGCAGTATTTT.

The gene calls are TRBV7-2 and TRBJ2-5; D is possibly TRBD1 (5 bases). Germline V gene lookup returns CDR1 SGHTA and CDR2 FQGNSA. The CDR3 spans 13 residues. Trimming shortened V by 7 bases and J by 4 bases, and 13 bases separated the two germline ends. DNA for the CDR3: TGTGCCAGCAACCGACAGCCCTCAGAGACCCAGTACTTC. This encodes CASNRQPSETQYF.

Only a few counts were recorded for this clone. V is TRBV5-8 and J is TRBJ1-1; D is unclear. The ends were cut back, 3 bases at V and 5 bases at J, with 14 bases in the middle. Germline CDR1 SGHTS, CDR2 YDEGEE. This CDR3 has 14 amino acids. CDR3 loop: CASSYGDGGTEAFF. The CDR3 DNA reads as TGTGCCAGCAGCTACGGGGATGGTGGGACTGAAGCTTTCTTT.

The genes are TRBV18 and TRBJ2-3, with 8 bases aligning to TRBD2. Per germline, CDR1 KGHSH and CDR2 LQKENI. This CDR3 is 16 amino acids long. The ends lost 2 bases at V and 11 bases at J; junction bases unmatched: 15. CDR3 nucleotide sequence: TGTGCCAGCTCACCAAGGGGTCTAGCGGGTCCTAGCTGGCAGTATTTT. Translating it yields CASSPRGLAGPSWQYF.

This chain uses TRBV28 with TRBJ1-4, with unresolved D. CDR1 and CDR2 from the germline V gene are MDHEN and SYDVKM. Trimming stripped 4 bases from V and 5 bases from J, with 2 bases between. The CDR3 loop spans 11 amino acids. The CDR3 bases are TGTGCCAGCAGTTCCAATGAAAAACTGTTTTTT. This translates into CASSSNEKLFF.

This CDR3 is CATSRLAGGSYNEQFF. CDR3 nucleotide sequence: TGTGCCACCAGCCGACTAGCGGGTGGCTCCTACAATGAGCAGTTCTTC. This rearrangement joins TRBV15 to TRBJ2-1; 10 bases are shared with TRBD2. Germline CDR1 LNHNV, CDR2 YYDKDF (reference sequence). Trimming removed 5 bases from V and 0 bases from J; junction bases left unmatched: 4. There are 16 residues in the CDR3.

This chain uses TRBV25-1 with TRBJ2-7; tentatively, D is TRBD2 (6 bases). Trimming cost V 6 bases and J 0 bases, with 12 bases left between them. Per germline, CDR1 MGHDK and CDR2 SYGVNS. The CDR3 is 14 amino acids. The CDR3 DNA sequence: TGTGCCAGCAGAGGAGCGGGTATCTCCTACGAGCAGTACTTC. The encoded protein is CASRGAGISYEQYF.

The chain is built from TRBV28 and TRBJ2-5, with 8 bases fitting TRBD2. V shed 5 bases and J 1 base; nucleotides not matched to a gene: 0. The CDR3 has 13 amino acids. Germline CDR1 and CDR2: MDHEN and SYDVKM. CDR3 sequence (DNA): TGTGCCAGCAGTACTAGCGGCCAAGAGACCCAGTACTTC. Protein: CASSTSGQETQYF.

This clone was counted a single time. The chain couples TRBV7-6 to TRBJ2-2; 7 bases are a match to TRBD1. Germline CDR1 is SGHVS and CDR2 is FNYEAQ. J lost 0 bases, V lost 3 bases, and 1 base had no gene match. CDR3 length: 15 amino acids. The CDR3 bases are TGTGCCAGCAGCTTCGGACAGGCGAACACCGGGGAGCTGTTTTTT. It specifies CASSFGQANTGELFF.